This TCR beta chain was sequenced in a study of shared clonotypes between healthy human individuals. Study information: Ranging from 18 to 49 in age, donors were a couple of women and a few men. Study-level results: The expectation was that sequencing depth would affect clonotype sharing among donors. Investigators collected only blood, and repertoires in tissues likely differ.

CDR1 KGHSH and CDR2 LQKENI come from the germline V gene. Trimming left V 3 bases short and J 4 bases short, with 12 bases between. The CDR3 contains 14 residues. In its sample, this clone was seen a few times. The antigen is unknown. Only one base separates this from a far larger clonotype, so it likely reflects a read error. The conserved final phenylalanine or tryptophan is absent from the CDR3, which likely points to a read error. This table comes from immunoSEQ multiplex PCR, and its TCRdb copy is limited to in-frame clones, with some not included. The data hold 470,000 or so clones, with roughly 80% observed a single time.

The receptor was isolated from a woman aged 40 to 50 in good health. Some clones in this sample may be carry-over from other donors' samples. V and J are TRBV18 and TRBJ1-2, with no clear D. What was sequenced was PBMCs. The CDR3 sequence is CASSPDTRSYGYTL. The CDR3 DNA reads TGTGCCAGCTCACCTGACACACGGAGCTATGGCTACACCCTC.